A selection of T cell receptor beta chains follows, all from one sample in a study of T cell responses to AZD1222 COVID-19 vaccine. Sequencing was performed with immunoSEQ multiplex PCR; in TCRdb, only in-frame clones are kept and a portion is missing. The sample lists tens of thousands of clones; over 80% were seen once. Here the sequenced sample was peripheral blood, taken 28 days after the second AZD1222 dose. Receptors were obtained from an adult who received the AZD1222 COVID-19 vaccine. CDR3s include the opening cysteine and the closing phenylalanine or tryptophan. A D gene is named only where the DNA matches it firmly. Not every row has a clone size; where given, it reads once, few, many or a size class.

>-|-|TRBJ1-2|TRBV7-3
TGTGCCAGCAGCGGCAGCACTTTTAACTATGGCTACACCTTC
CASSGSTFNYGYTF
>-|-|TRBJ1-5|TRBV5-1
TGCGCCAGCAGCTTGGGGGGGCGGTCGTTCAATCAGCCCCAGCATTTT
CASSLGGRSFNQPQHF
>-|-|TRBJ1-6|TRBV6-6
TGTGCCAGCAGACTTGACAGGCCCACCATCCCCGCACCCCTCCACTTT
CASRLDRPTIPAPLHF
>-|-|TRBJ1-2|TRBV3-1/TRBV3-2
TGTGCCAGCAGCCAAGATGGAGCCGGGCGCCTTGGCTACACCTTC
CASSQDGAGRLGYTF
>-|-|TRBJ2-7|TRBV6-5
TGTGCCAGCAGGCCCTCGGCAGGGGCTTTATACGAGCAGTACTTC
CASRPSAGALYEQYF
>-|-|TRBJ1-2|TRBV3-1/TRBV3-2
TGTGCCAGCAGCCAAGCCGGGTCCGGGCCTTATGGCTACACCTTC
CASSQAGSGPYGYTF
>TRBD2|-|TRBJ2-3|TRBV10-3
TGTGCCATCAGCCCTGTAGCGGGGGGCACAGATACGCAGTATTTT
CAISPVAGGTDTQYF
>TRBD1|-|TRBJ2-3|TRBV3-1/TRBV3-2
TGTGCCAGCAGCTACGGACAGGGAGCAGATACGCAGTATTTT
CASSYGQGADTQYF
>-|once|TRBJ1-3|TRBV20-1
TGCAGTGCTAGTCCTGAAAGTGGGGCTGGAAACACCATATATTTT
CSASPESGAGNTIYF
>TRBD1|-|TRBJ1-2|TRBV2
TGTGCCAGCACCAAGGACAGGATTAACTATGGCTACACCTTC
CASTKDRINYGYTF
>-|-|TRBJ2-7|TRBV11-2
TGTGCCAGCAGCTTACAGCGGAGCTCCTACGAGCAGTACTTC
CASSLQRSSYEQYF
>TRBD1|-|TRBJ1-5|TRBV7-8
TGTGCCACCGACGGGGACAGGGACTCCAGCAATCAGCCCCAGCATTTT
CATDGDRDSSNQPQHF
>-|-|TRBJ2-5|TRBV27
TGTGCCAGCAGTTTCCGGGACTCGGAGACCCAGTACTTC
CASSFRDSETQYF
>-|-|TRBJ2-5|TRBV12-3/TRBV12-4
TGTGCCAGCAGTGGGGGTTTTAAAGAGACCCAGTACTTC
CASSGGFKETQYF
>-|-|TRBJ1-2|TRBV19
TGTGCCAGTAGTACAGCGGTGGCTGGCTACACCTTC
CASSTAVAGYTF
>-|-|TRBJ1-2|TRBV19
TGTGCCAGTACTACAGGAAGTTCTAACTATGGCTACACCTTC
CASTTGSSNYGYTF
>TRBD1|-|TRBJ2-1|TRBV15
TGTGCCACCAGCAACGATCCTCGGGACAGGGCTGGAAGGTCCTACAATGAGCAGTTCTTC
CATSNDPRDRAGRSYNEQFF
>-|-|TRBJ2-1|TRBV5-1
TGCGCCAGCAGCTTGTCGGGTTATGAGCAGTTCTTC
CASSLSGYEQFF
>-|-|TRBJ2-7|TRBV28
TGTGCCAGCAGCACGACAGGCTTCTCCTACGAGCAGTACTTC
CASSTTGFSYEQYF
>TRBD1|-|TRBJ2-7|TRBV19
TGTGCCAGTAGTACCGGGACAGGGGTCGCCGAGCAGTACTTC
CASSTGTGVAEQYF
>TRBD1|few|TRBJ2-2|TRBV19
TGTGCCAGTACGGAGGGACAGGTATACACCGGGGAGCTGTTTTTT
CASTEGQVYTGELFF
>-|-|TRBJ1-5|TRBV2
TGTGCCAGCACGGCAGGGTGGGGGTTCAATCAGCCCCAGCATTTT
CASTAGWGFNQPQHF
>-|-|TRBJ1-1|TRBV19
TGTGCCAGTAGTGTACAGGTTAACACTGAAGCTTTCTTT
CASSVQVNTEAFF
>TRBD1|-|TRBJ1-4|TRBV19
TGTGCCAGTAGCCTGGCGGGACAGGGTAATGAAAAACTGTTTTTT
CASSLAGQGNEKLFF
>TRBD2|-|TRBJ2-2|TRBV11-3
TGTGCCAGCAGTCGGGGAGGGAGCCCCGGGGAGCTGTTTTTT
CASSRGGSPGELFF
>TRBD2|-|TRBJ2-3|TRBV10-2
TGCGCCAGCAGTGAACTAGCGGGCACAGATACGCAGTATTTT
CASSELAGTDTQYF
>-|-|TRBJ1-5|TRBV19
TGTGCCAGTAGTTTTAGAAATCAGCCCCAGCATTTT
CASSFRNQPQHF
>TRBD1|-|TRBJ2-7|TRBV19
TGTGCCAGTAGTATAGTCTTCGGGCAGGGGGCCGCGAGTTACGAGCAGTACTTC
CASSIVFGQGAASYEQYF
>-|-|TRBJ2-7|TRBV3-1/TRBV3-2
TGTGCCAGCAGCCGGGGAGGTGGGGCCTACGAGCAGTACTTC
CASSRGGGAYEQYF
>-|-|TRBJ2-3|TRBV14
TGTGCCAGCAGCCGGGACGTCACTAGCACAGATACGCAGTATTTT
CASSRDVTSTDTQYF
>TRBD1|once|TRBJ1-2|TRBV19
TGTGCCAGTATTTCCGGGACAGGGGGCAAAGGCTACACCTTC
CASISGTGGKGYTF
>-|-|TRBJ2-5|TRBV19
TGTGCCAGTAGTATACCACGGGACAACCACCAAGAGACCCAGTACTTC
CASSIPRDNHQETQYF
>-|-|TRBJ1-6|TRBV10-3
TGTGCCATCACAGGGGCTGAGCATTCACCCCTCCACTTT
CAITGAEHSPLHF
>-|-|TRBJ1-1|TRBV20-1
TGCAGTGCTAGGGGCGCCACTGAAGCTTTCTTT
CSARGATEAFF
>-|-|TRBJ2-7|TRBV11-2
TGTGCCAGCAGCGTGGGGGGAACCTCCTACGAGCAGTACTTC
CASSVGGTSYEQYF
>-|-|TRBJ2-7|TRBV21-1
TGTGCCAGCAGCAAAGATGGAAGGGGACAGTCCTACGAGCAGTACTTC
CASSKDGRGQSYEQYF
>TRBD1|-|TRBJ1-1|TRBV10-3
TGTGCCACGTGCCCGGGACAGCGGTACACTGAAGCTTTCTTT
CATCPGQRYTEAFF
>TRBD1|-|TRBJ1-5|TRBV4-2
TGTGCCAGCAGCCGAACAGGGACAGGGGGGCCGTATAGCAATCAGCCCCAGCATTTT
CASSRTGTGGPYSNQPQHF
>-|few|TRBJ2-3|TRBV2
TGTGCCAGCCGAAGAGATCCAGATACGCAGTATTTT
CASRRDPDTQYF
>-|-|TRBJ2-2|TRBV28
TGTGCCAGCAGTTTAGGCGGGACGAACACCGGGGAGCTGTTTTTT
CASSLGGTNTGELFF
>-|-|TRBJ1-1|TRBV5-4
TGTGCCAGCTCCCGAGGGAGCACTGAAGCTTTCTTT
CASSRGSTEAFF